This TCR beta chain was sequenced in a study of shared clonotypes between healthy human individuals. About the research overall: CD4 naive and CD4 memory each took three plates per donor, while CD8 naive took two and CD8 memory one.

Germline assignment: CDR1 SEHNR and CDR2 FQNEAQ (reference sequence). CDR3 size: 16 residues. V gave up 5 bases and J gave up 6 bases; unmatched junction bases: 7. The naive CD8 fraction comprised CD45RO-negative cells positively selected for CCR7 and excluded terminally differentiated effector memory CD45RA+ cells. The assay was carried out at the deep level. Profiled with immunoSEQ multiplex PCR; TCRdb holds only in-frame clones, not every one. The sample carries 750,000 to 1,000,000 clones, more than 85% recorded once. Study observations and caveats: Naive subsets typically showed greater estimated richness than memory subsets.

Details on this clone: Its specificity is not known.

The source of this sequence is a man aged 30 to 39 in good health. The sequencing input was naive CD8+ T cells sorted from blood. The chain recombines TRBV7-9 with TRBJ2-2; 12 positions agree with TRBD2. The DNA of the CDR3 is TGTGCCAGCAGCCAACTAGCGGGAGGATTATCCGGGGAGCTGTTTTTT. Protein sequence: CASSQLAGGLSGELFF.